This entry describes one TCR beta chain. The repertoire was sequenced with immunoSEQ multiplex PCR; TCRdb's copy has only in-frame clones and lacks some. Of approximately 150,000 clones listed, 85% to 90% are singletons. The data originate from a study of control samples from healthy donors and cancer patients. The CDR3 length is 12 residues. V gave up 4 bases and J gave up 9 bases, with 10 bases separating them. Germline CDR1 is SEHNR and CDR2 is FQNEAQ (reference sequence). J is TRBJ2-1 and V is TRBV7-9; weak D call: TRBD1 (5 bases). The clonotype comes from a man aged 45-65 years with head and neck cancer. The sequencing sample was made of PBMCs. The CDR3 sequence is CASSWTSGEQFF. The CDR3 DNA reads TGTGCCAGCAGCTGGACATCGGGTGAGCAGTTCTTC.